This T cell receptor (beta chain) appears in the sequencing data of a study of blood T cell repertoires in COVID-19. For the study at large: The origin of the acute and convalescent COVID-19 samples was the United States, Italy and Spain. T cells, B-cell-depleted T cells, or PBMCs provided the cDNA or gDNA that served as material.

In the authors' workflow: Amplified reference gene primers provided the basis for estimating nucleated cell counts. The assay was immunoSEQ multiplex PCR, and TCRdb's table has in-frame clones only and misses some. From that table come the V and J calls and clone size; the DNA was used to work out D and trimming. The table includes around 150,000 clones, over 60% detected once. The V segment lost 8 bases and the J segment 4 bases; nucleotides outside the gene matches: 9. This CDR3 is 14 amino acids long. Looked up from germline, CDR1 is LNHDA and CDR2 is SQIVND (reference sequence). This receptor was obtained from a man between 60 and 75 years old with acute or convalescent COVID-19. The sequenced sample consisted of peripheral blood. This chain joins TRBV19 and TRBJ1-2, with 8 bases aligning to TRBD1. The CDR3: CASSETGGGYGYTF. CDR3 nucleotides: TGTGCCAGTTCCGAAACAGGGGGTGGCTATGGCTACACCTTC.